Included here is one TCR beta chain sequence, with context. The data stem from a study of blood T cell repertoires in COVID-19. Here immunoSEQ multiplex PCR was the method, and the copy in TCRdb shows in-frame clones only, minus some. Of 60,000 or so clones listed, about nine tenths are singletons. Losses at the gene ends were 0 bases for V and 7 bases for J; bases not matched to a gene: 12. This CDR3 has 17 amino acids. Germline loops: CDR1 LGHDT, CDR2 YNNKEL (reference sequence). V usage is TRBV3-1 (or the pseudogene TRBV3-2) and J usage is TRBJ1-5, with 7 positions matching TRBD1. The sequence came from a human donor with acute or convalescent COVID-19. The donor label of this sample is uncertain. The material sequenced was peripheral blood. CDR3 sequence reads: CASSQDNPARGYQPQHF. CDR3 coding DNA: TGTGCCAGCAGCCAAGATAACCCGGCCAGGGGGTACCAGCCCCAGCATTTT.